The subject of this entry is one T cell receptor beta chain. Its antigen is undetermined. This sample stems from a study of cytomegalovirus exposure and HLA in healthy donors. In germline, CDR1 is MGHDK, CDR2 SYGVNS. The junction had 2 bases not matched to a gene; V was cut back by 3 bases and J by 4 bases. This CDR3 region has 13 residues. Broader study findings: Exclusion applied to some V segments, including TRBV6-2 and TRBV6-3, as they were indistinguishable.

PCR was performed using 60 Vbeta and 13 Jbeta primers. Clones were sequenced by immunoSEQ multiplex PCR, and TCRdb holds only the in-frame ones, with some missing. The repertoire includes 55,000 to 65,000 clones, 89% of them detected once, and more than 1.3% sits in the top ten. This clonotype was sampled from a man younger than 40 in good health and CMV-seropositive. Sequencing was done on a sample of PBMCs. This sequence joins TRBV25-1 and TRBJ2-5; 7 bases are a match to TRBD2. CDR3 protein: CASSETSPETQYF. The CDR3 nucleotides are TGTGCCAGCAGTGAGACTAGCCCAGAGACCCAGTACTTC.